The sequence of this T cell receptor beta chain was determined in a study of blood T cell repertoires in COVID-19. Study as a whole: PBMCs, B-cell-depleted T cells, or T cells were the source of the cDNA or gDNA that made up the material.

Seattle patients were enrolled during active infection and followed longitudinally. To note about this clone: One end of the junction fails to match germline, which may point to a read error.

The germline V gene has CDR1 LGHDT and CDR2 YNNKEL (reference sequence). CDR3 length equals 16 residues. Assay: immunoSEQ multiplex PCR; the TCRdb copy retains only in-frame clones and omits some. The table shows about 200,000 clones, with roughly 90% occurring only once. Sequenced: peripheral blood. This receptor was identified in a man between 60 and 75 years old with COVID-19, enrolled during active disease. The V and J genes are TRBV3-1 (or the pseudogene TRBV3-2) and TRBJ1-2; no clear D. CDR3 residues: CASSQDWAPAAYGYTF. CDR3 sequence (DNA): TGTGCCAGTAGCCAAGATTGGGCCCCAGCGGCCTATGGCTACACCTTC.